This entry is about one T cell receptor (beta chain). Antigen specificity is unknown. Generated by immunoSEQ multiplex PCR, the TCRdb table keeps only in-frame clones and is missing some. The sample has about 39,000 clones, 65% to 70% seen once. The record originates from a study of cytotoxic CD8 clonotypes in ibrutinib-treated CLL. Study-wide results and caveats: Clonality was higher at baseline than in age-matched healthy donors and tracked circulating CD8+ T-cell counts.

The CDR3 runs 14 residues. Deletions cut 3 bases from V and 1 base from J, with 9 bases between. From germline, CDR1 is SGHNT and CDR2 YYREEE (reference sequence). PBMCs that had been cryopreserved were the source of 2 to 2.5 micrograms of genomic DNA for TCR beta libraries. The gene calls are TRBV5-4 and TRBJ2-3; TRBD1 might be the D (6 bases). Sequencing used PBMCs, obtained at disease progression, from a patient treated with ibrutinib. This receptor was obtained from a human donor with chronic lymphocytic leukemia. The CDR3 DNA sequence: TGTGCCAGCAGCTACCGACAGGGCACAGATACGCAGTATTTT. Its protein product is CASSYRQGTDTQYF.